This TCR beta chain came from a study of shared T cell receptors in the human thymus. The CDR3 totals 15 residues. From germline, CDR1 is SGHTA and CDR2 FQGNSA. V was clipped by 4 bases and J by 5 bases; unmatched bases: 9. Here immunoSEQ multiplex PCR was the method, and the copy in TCRdb shows in-frame clones only, minus some. The sample includes hundreds of thousands of clones, about 89% of them seen just once. The sample was also reused in another study, on human thymus T cells. Per that paper: Corrective surgery for congenital heart defects was being performed on the healthy Finnish infants who served as donors. Thymic resections from corrective heart surgery supplied the tissue. Thymic and blood repertoires appeared to display a bias in their usage of V and J genes. Thymic repertoires overlap heavily among unrelated individuals, related research has reported.

Sequencing input: thymocytes. The rearrangement joins TRBV7-2 to TRBJ1-2; TRBD1 matches 8 bases. The TCR was taken from a boy younger than two with a congenital heart defect. The CDR3 loop is CASSSHRGKLYGYTF. The CDR3 DNA reads as TGTGCCAGCAGCTCCCACAGGGGGAAGTTGTATGGCTACACCTTC.